The rows below give T cell receptor beta chains drawn from one sample of a study of T cells after yellow fever vaccination. TCRdb used MiXCR to reprocess the 5' RACE reads, holding one entry per CDR3 protein. The sample lists roughly 320,000 distinct CDR3 sequences, about 11% seen once, with approximately 3% in the top ten. This specimen was CD4+ T cells sorted from PBMCs, taken 45 days after the yellow fever booster vaccination. Receptor source: a man younger than 30 who received the YFV17D yellow fever vaccine. The CDR3 runs from the conserved cysteine through the conserved F or W. A D gene is named only where the DNA matches it firmly. Size values are once, few and many counts, or a class for expanded clones, and some rows have none.

v_gene	j_gene	abundance	d_gene	CDR3nt	CDR3aa
TRBV28	TRBJ1-1	few	.	TGTGCCAGCAGTTTAGGGGCTTTCGGGGATTTAGCTTTCTTT	CASSLGAFGDLAFF
TRBV18	TRBJ1-5	.	.	TGTGCCAGCCCGGGGGGGTTCAATCAGCCCCAGCATTTT	CASPGGFNQPQHF
TRBV5-4	TRBJ2-3	.	TRBD2	TGTGCCAGCAGGGCCGGGACTAGCAAAGATACGCAGTATTTT	CASRAGTSKDTQYF
TRBV7-2	TRBJ2-3	few	TRBD2	TGTGCCAGCAGCTTACTAGCGGGGGCCGGTGGAGATACGCAGTATTTT	CASSLLAGAGGDTQYF
TRBV20-1	TRBJ2-5	few	.	TGCAGTGCCGGCCGCCTTGATGGGCTGGAGACCCAGTACTTC	CSAGRLDGLETQYF
TRBV5-1	TRBJ1-3	many	.	TGCGCCAGCAGCTTAAGGACGGGGGGAAACACCATATATTTT	CASSLRTGGNTIYF
TRBV5-1	TRBJ1-3	.	.	TGCGCCAGCAGCTTGGCGGGCCAGTCGTATGGAAACACCATATATTTT	CASSLAGQSYGNTIYF
TRBV6-2/TRBV6-3	TRBJ1-2	few	.	TGTGCCATCGCAACGGAGCACTATGGCTACACCTTC	CAIATEHYGYTF
TRBV19	TRBJ1-5	few	.	TGTGCCAGTGCACAGGTGGTGGATCAGCCCCAGCATTTT	CASAQVVDQPQHF
TRBV6-6	TRBJ2-1	few	TRBD2	TGTGCCAGCAAGGATTGGACTAGGGATGACAATGAGCAGTTCTTC	CASKDWTRDDNEQFF
TRBV5-5	TRBJ1-6	few	.	TGTGCCAGCAGCTTGTCAGACCCTTCATCACCCCTCCACTTT	CASSLSDPSSPLHF
TRBV6-5	TRBJ2-1	few	TRBD2	TGTGCCAGCAGCACCGGGAGGGTCTCCTACAATGAGCAGTTCTTC	CASSTGRVSYNEQFF
TRBV13	TRBJ2-7	.	.	TGTGCCAGCAGCTTAAAGGTCCAGCGGGCCTACGAGCAGTACTTC	CASSLKVQRAYEQYF
TRBV5-1	TRBJ1-2	few	.	TGCGCCAGCAGCTTGGAGGCAGGGACTGGCTACACCTTC	CASSLEAGTGYTF
TRBV7-2	TRBJ2-5	.	TRBD2	TGTGCCAGCAGCTTCCCGGGACTAGCGGGGGGGTACCAAGAGACCCAGTACTTC	CASSFPGLAGGYQETQYF
TRBV19	TRBJ1-2	few	.	TGTGCCAGTACCCTGGGAGTCCTTAACTATGGCTACACCTTC	CASTLGVLNYGYTF